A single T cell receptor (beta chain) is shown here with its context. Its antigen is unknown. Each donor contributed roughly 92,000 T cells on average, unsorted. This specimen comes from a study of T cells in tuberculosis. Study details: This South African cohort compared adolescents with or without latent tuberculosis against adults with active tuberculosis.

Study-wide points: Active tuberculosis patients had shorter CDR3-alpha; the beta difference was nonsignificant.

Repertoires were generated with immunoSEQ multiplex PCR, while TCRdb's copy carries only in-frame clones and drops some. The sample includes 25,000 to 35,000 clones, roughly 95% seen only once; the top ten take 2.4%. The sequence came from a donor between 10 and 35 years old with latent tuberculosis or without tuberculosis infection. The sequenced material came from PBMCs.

DNA for the CDR3: TGTGCCAGCAGCCCCGGGACTGGCTGGAGGACCCAGTACTTC. It is translated as CASSPGTGWRTQYF. The chain employs TRBV5-6 and TRBJ2-5; D possibly corresponds to TRBD2 (6 bases). CDR1 and CDR2 from the germline V gene are SGHDT and YYEEEE. Trimming took off 4 bases at V and 7 bases at J, with 17 bases between the two ends. The CDR3 has 14 residues. Full variable domain (outside the CDR3, taken from reference TRBV5-6 and TRBJ2-5): DAGVTQSPTHLIKTRGQQVTLRCSPKSGHDTVSWYQQALGQGPQFIFQYYEEEERQRGNFPDRFSGHQFPNYSSELNVNALLLGDSALYLCASSPGTGWRTQYFGPGTRLLVL.